A single sample gave rise to the 14 T cell receptor beta chains below, sequenced in a study of Ad26.COV2.S vaccination and SARS-CoV-2 variants. Generated by immunoSEQ multiplex PCR, the TCRdb table keeps only in-frame clones and is missing some. Of 440,000 or so clones in the sample, 80% to 90% were seen once. The treatment: over 15 received Ad26.COV2.S at low or high dose, single or two shots; 5 received placebo; per-sample allocation not given. Sampling occurred on day 63 after the first vaccine or placebo injection. Sequenced here: peripheral blood, sampled in a trial of Ad26.COV2.S vaccine versus placebo. The receptors were sampled from a person aged 18 to 65 who received the Ad26.COV2.S COVID-19 vaccine or a placebo.

This sequence joins TRBV27 and TRBJ1-6; D unclear. V shed 5 bases and J shed 10 bases, with 15 bases lying between them. This CDR3 is 14 amino acids long. Germline V gene sequence: CDR1 MNHEY, CDR2 SMNVEV (reference sequence). Here the CDR3 DNA reads TGTGCCAGCAGTCCCGGTCTCCTTGGATCACCCCTCCACTTT. It translates to CASSPGLLGSPLHF.

Only one count was recorded for this clone. V usage is TRBV11-3 and J usage is TRBJ2-1; unclear D gene. Trimming cost V 5 bases and J 9 bases, with 17 bases left between them. CDR1 is SGHNT, CDR2 YENEEA, per germline. The CDR3 loop spans 14 amino acids. The CDR3 nucleotides read TGTGCCAGCAGCCTACTTGGCCGCCACAGTGAGCAGTTCTTC. The encoded protein is CASSLLGRHSEQFF.

This chain joins TRBV19 and TRBJ2-1; 12 bases align to TRBD2. Looked up from germline, CDR1 is LNHDA and CDR2 is SQIVND (reference sequence). J gave up 3 bases and V 8 bases, and 17 bases lay outside the gene matches. The CDR3 covers 19 residues. This chain's CDR3 is CASVIYRDGLAGLYNEQFF. DNA of the CDR3: TGTGCCAGTGTCATTTATCGGGACGGACTAGCGGGACTCTACAATGAGCAGTTCTTC.

This clone was observed a handful of times. The rearrangement uses TRBV24-1 and TRBJ2-7; TRBD2 agrees at 10 bases. The CDR3 totals 15 residues. Germline CDR1 reads KGHDR; CDR2 reads SFDVKD. The trim removed 3 bases at V and 6 bases at J, leaving 7 bases unmatched. The CDR3 DNA sequence: TGTGCCACCAGTGATGCTGGACTAGCGGTATCCGAGCAGTACTTC. Its translation: CATSDAGLAVSEQYF.

The chain carries TRBV18 and TRBJ1-3; TRBD1 is a possible D gene (5 bases). The CDR3 has 16 residues. Germline values: CDR1 KGHSH, CDR2 LQKENI. Trimming took off 2 bases at V and 0 bases at J, with 11 bases between the two ends. CDR3 loop: CASSPGALSSGNTIYF. In DNA form, the CDR3 reads TGTGCCAGCTCACCAGGGGCACTCAGCTCTGGAAACACCATATATTTT.

The chain recombines TRBV6-1 with TRBJ2-7, with D possibly TRBD2 on 6 matching bases. Trimming pared 2 bases from V and 2 bases from J, leaving 13 bases between. The V gene's germline CDR1 is MNHNS and CDR2 SASEGT. The CDR3 is made up of 15 amino acids. The CDR3 protein is CASSELRGTAYEQYF. The CDR3 nucleotides read TGTGCCAGCAGTGAACTCCGGGGGACCGCCTACGAGCAGTACTTC.

The CDR3 DNA is TGTGCCTGGAGTCGGGAAAGACCCAATCAGCCCCAGCATTTT. This codes for CAWSRERPNQPQHF. V gene TRBV30 combines with J gene TRBJ1-5, with unresolved D. The CDR3 extends over 14 amino acids. The germline V and J ends were trimmed by 2 bases and 3 bases, with 11 bases remaining between them. CDR1 and CDR2 from the germline V gene are GTSNPN and SVGIG (reference sequence). Based on the CDR3 plus reference TRBV30 and TRBJ1-5, the full variable domain is SQTIHQWPATLVQPVGSPLSLECTVEGTSNPNLYWYRQAAGRGLQLLFYSVGIGQISSEVPQNLSASRPQDRQFILSSKKLLLSDSGFYLCAWSRERPNQPQHFGDGTRLSIL.

The chain joins TRBV4-2 to TRBJ2-1; the D gene is possibly TRBD1 (5 bases). CDR1 is LGHNA, CDR2 YNFKEQ, per germline. V lost 2 bases and J 8 bases, leaving 19 bases between the germline ends. This CDR3 spans 16 amino acids. The CDR3 protein is CASSQSRNHQGHEQFF. CDR3 nucleotides: TGTGCCAGCAGCCAATCTCGAAACCACCAGGGCCATGAGCAGTTCTTC.

The chain is built from TRBV6-5 and TRBJ1-1, with D possibly TRBD1 on 5 matching bases. From germline, CDR1 is MNHEY and CDR2 SVGAGI. V lost 1 base, J lost 1 base, and 10 bases lay in between. The CDR3 runs 15 residues. CDR3 sequence (DNA): TGTGCCAGCAGTTACTATCGACAGAAGAACACTGAAGCTTTCTTT. Protein sequence: CASSYYRQKNTEAFF.

The rearrangement links TRBV5-4 to TRBJ2-5; D is perhaps TRBD1 (5 bases). CDR1 and CDR2 from the germline V gene are SGHNT and YYREEE (reference sequence). This CDR3 contains 15 residues. V gave up 3 bases and J gave up 2 bases, with 14 bases separating them. CDR3 DNA sequence: TGTGCCAGCAGCTCTAAAACAGGAGCGCAAGAGACCCAGTACTTC. The encoded protein is CASSSKTGAQETQYF.

As to this clone: Other DNA sequences of this sample code for an identical CDR3. The chain couples TRBV13 to TRBJ2-7; D is uncertain. V was trimmed by 3 bases and J by 6 bases, leaving 6 bases between them. This CDR3 is built from 11 residues. CDR1 is PRHDT, CDR2 FYEKMQ, per germline (reference sequence). The CDR3 protein is CASSLGGEQYF. DNA of the CDR3: TGTGCCAGCAGCTTGGGTGGCGAGCAGTACTTC.

This chain connects TRBV9 to TRBJ2-7; 8 nucleotides match TRBD1. The germline V gene has CDR1 SGDLS and CDR2 YYNGEE. This CDR3 spans 14 amino acids. Trimming at V came to 0 bases and at J to 4 bases, leaving 3 bases not matched to a gene. CDR3 sequence reads: CASSVATGAYEQYF. CDR3 sequence (DNA): TGTGCCAGCAGCGTAGCGACAGGGGCTTACGAGCAGTACTTC.

The chain employs TRBV4-1 and TRBJ2-1; the match to TRBD2 covers 7 bases. The length of the CDR3 is 14 residues. V lost 4 bases, J lost 3 bases, and 3 bases stayed unmatched. Germline V gives CDR1 MGHRA, CDR2 YSYEKL. CDR3 in DNA: TGCGCCAGCAGCCTCTTAGCGGGCTACAATGAGCAGTTCTTC. Translating it yields CASSLLAGYNEQFF.

The chain combines TRBV15 with TRBJ1-6, with D possibly matching TRBD1 (5 bases). Per germline, CDR1 LNHNV and CDR2 YYDKDF (reference sequence). The CDR3 length is 14 residues. Trimming cost V 5 bases and J 5 bases, with 10 bases left between them. In DNA, the CDR3 is TGTGCCACCAGCCGGGACTGGGATAATTCACCCCTCCACTTT. Translating it yields CATSRDWDNSPLHF.